This T cell receptor (beta chain) was sequenced during a study of blood T cell repertoires in COVID-19. Study summary: T cells, B-cell-depleted T cells, or PBMCs provided the cDNA or gDNA that served as material.

This CDR3 has 16 residues. After removal of 4 bases from V and 5 bases from J, the junction contained 14 bases not matched to a gene. Per the germline V gene, CDR1 is SGHNT and CDR2 is YYREEE (reference sequence). Source study methods: Estimation of nucleated cell counts was performed using reference gene primer amplification. The data were produced by immunoSEQ multiplex PCR, yet TCRdb's version contains in-frame clones alone and is incomplete. For V, J and clone size, that table is used; D and trimming come from the DNA. This sample has 400,000 to 550,000 clones, with around 89% found just once. This clone was observed a single time.

The clonotype originates from a woman between 25 and 40 years old with acute or convalescent COVID-19. The chain uses TRBV5-4 and TRBJ2-5; 7 nucleotides agree with TRBD2. Material: peripheral blood. This CDR3 reads CASSEGERGVTETQYF. CDR3 DNA: TGTGCCAGCAGCGAGGGAGAGCGGGGAGTAACTGAGACCCAGTACTTC. Using reference TRBV5-4 and TRBJ2-5 for the parts outside the CDR3, the full variable domain is ETGVTQSPTHLIKTRGQQVTLRCSSQSGHNTVSWYQQALGQGPQFIFQYYREEENGRGNFPPRFSGLQFPNYSSELNVNALELDDSALYLCASSEGERGVTETQYFGPGTRLLVL.